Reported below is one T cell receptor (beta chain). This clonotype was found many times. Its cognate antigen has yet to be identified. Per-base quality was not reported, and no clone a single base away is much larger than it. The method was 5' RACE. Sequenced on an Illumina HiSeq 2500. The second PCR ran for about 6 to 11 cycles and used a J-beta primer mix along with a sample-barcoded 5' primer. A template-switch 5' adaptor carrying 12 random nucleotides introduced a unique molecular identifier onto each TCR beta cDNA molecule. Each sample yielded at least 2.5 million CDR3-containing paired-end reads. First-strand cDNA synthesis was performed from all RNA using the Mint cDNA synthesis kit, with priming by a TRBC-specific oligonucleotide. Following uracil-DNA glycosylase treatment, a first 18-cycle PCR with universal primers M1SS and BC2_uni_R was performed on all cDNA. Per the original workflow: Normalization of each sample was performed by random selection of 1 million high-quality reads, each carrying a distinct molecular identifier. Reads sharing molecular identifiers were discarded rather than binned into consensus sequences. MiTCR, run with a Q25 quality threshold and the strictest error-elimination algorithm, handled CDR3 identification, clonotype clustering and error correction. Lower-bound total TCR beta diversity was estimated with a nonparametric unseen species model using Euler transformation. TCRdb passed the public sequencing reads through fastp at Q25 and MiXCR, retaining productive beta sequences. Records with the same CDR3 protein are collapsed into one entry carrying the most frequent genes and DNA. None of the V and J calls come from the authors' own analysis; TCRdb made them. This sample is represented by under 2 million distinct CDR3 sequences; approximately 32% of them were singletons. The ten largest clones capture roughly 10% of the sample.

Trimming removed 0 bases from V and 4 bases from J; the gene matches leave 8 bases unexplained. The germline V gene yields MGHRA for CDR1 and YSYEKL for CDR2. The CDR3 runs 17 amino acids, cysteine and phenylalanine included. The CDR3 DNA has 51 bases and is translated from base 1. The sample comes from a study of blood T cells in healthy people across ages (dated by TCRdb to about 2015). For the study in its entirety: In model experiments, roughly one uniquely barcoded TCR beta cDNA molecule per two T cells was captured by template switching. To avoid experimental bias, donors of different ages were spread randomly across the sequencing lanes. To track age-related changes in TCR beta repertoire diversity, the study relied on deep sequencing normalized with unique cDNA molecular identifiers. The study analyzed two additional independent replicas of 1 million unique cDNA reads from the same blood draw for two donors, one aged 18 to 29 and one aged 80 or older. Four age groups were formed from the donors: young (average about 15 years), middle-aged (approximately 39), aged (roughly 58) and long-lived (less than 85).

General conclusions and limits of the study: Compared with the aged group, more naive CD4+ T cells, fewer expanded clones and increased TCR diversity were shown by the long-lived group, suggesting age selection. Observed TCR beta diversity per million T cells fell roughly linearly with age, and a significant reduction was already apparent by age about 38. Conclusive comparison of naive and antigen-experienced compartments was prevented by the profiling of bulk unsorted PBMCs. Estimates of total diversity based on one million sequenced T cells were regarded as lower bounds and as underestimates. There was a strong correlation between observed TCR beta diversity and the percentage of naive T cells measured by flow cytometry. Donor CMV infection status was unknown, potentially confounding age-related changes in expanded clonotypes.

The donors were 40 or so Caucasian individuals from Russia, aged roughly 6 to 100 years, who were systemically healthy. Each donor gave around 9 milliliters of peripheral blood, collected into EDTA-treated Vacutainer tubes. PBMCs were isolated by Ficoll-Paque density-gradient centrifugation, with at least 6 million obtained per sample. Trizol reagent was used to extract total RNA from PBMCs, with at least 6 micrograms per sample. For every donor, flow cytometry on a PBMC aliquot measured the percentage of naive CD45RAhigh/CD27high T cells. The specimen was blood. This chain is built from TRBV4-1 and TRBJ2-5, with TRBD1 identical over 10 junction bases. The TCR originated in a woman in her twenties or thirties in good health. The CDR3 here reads CASSQDSLGTGVETQYF. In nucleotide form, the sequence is TGCGCCAGCAGCCAAGATTCGCTTGGGACAGGGGTAGAGACCCAGTACTTC.